The rows below give T cell receptor beta chains drawn from one sample of a study of T cells in Graves' hyperthyroidism and ophthalmopathy. TCRdb reprocessed the multiplex PCR reads via MiXCR and lists one record per CDR3 protein. Of around 34,000 distinct CDR3 sequences listed, around half were seen once; the top ten hold 25%. The sample was blood. The receptors were gathered from a woman in her thirties or forties with Graves' ophthalmopathy. Each CDR3 is given with its conserved first and last residue. A D gene is named only where the DNA matches it firmly. Clone size is shown for a subset of rows, as once, few, many or a class of expanded clone.

clone_size d_call j_call v_call cdr3_aa cdr3_nt
- - TRBJ1-1 TRBV20-1 CSALGGTMATEAFF TGCAGTGCCCTTGGAGGGACAATGGCCACTGAAGCTTTCTTT
- TRBD2 TRBJ2-1 TRBV24-1 CATSGTAGGQVEQFF TGTGCCACCAGTGGAACCGCGGGAGGGCAGGTTGAGCAGTTCTTC
- TRBD1 TRBJ1-4 TRBV2 CASSSGQTNEKLFF TGTGCCAGCAGTTCGGGACAGACTAATGAAAAACTGTTTTTT
once - TRBJ1-2 TRBV12-3/TRBV12-4 CVSSLDRRSGYIF TGTGTCAGCAGCCTCGACAGGAGGAGTGGCTACATCTTC
- TRBD1 TRBJ2-7 TRBV19 CASSRDRGKDEQYF TGTGCCAGTAGTCGGGACAGGGGGAAGGACGAGCAGTACTTC
many - TRBJ1-1 TRBV27 CASSLSRVNTEAFF TGTGCCAGCAGTTTATCGAGGGTGAACACTGAAGCTTTCTTT
many - TRBJ1-2 TRBV2 CASGGGDYGYTF TGTGCCAGTGGGGGGGGGGACTATGGCTACACCTTC
many - TRBJ2-7 TRBV12-3/TRBV12-4 CASGAAYEQYF TGTGCCAGCGGGGCCGCCTACGAGCAGTACTTC
- TRBD2 TRBJ2-3 TRBV5-1 CASSLVLAGGFDTQYF TGCGCCAGCAGCTTGGTTTTAGCGGGAGGCTTTGATACGCAGTATTTT
many TRBD1 TRBJ2-5 TRBV7-2 CASSLRRGSETQYF TGTGCCAGCAGCTTACGCAGGGGGTCTGAGACCCAGTACTTC
many - TRBJ1-6 TRBV3-1 CASSPRGYNSPLHF TGTGCCAGCAGCCCGAGGGGGTATAATTCACCCCTCCACTTT
- - TRBJ2-6 TRBV6-5 CASARPGANVLTF TGTGCCAGCGCGCGCCCAGGGGCCAACGTCCTGACTTTC
- - TRBJ2-7 TRBV25-1 CACSARGLAGYEQYF -
many - TRBJ1-1 TRBV6-2/TRBV6-3 CASSREGLNTEAFF TGTGCCAGCAGCCGAGAGGGTTTAAACACTGAAGCTTTCTTT
many - TRBJ1-4 TRBV20-1 CSARNRARTNEKLFF TGCAGTGCTAGAAACCGGGCGCGAACTAATGAAAAACTGTTTTTT
many - TRBJ1-1 TRBV5-8 CASSLEGGAAEAFF TGTGCCAGCAGCTTGGAGGGGGGAGCGGCTGAAGCTTTCTTT
many - TRBJ1-1 TRBV7-3 CASSEQAGELWVF TGTGCCAGCAGCGAACAGGCGGGGGAGCTTTGGGTATTT